The 3 T cell receptor beta chains below were found in one sample sequenced in a study of blood T cell repertoires in COVID-19. TCRdb keeps only in-frame clones here, not all; method: immunoSEQ multiplex PCR. Of tens of thousands of clones in the sample, 80% to 90% were seen once. Material: peripheral blood. These receptors came from a man in his 70s with active or convalescent COVID-19.

The chain has TRBV6-6 and TRBJ1-1, with 7 bases matching TRBD1. Germline V lookup: CDR1 MNHNY, CDR2 SVGAGI (reference sequence). V lost 5 bases, J lost 8 bases, and 8 bases stayed unmatched. The CDR3 contains 13 residues. CDR3 in amino acids: CASSQTGTVEAFF. As DNA, the CDR3 is TGTGCCAGCAGTCAAACCGGGACAGTGGAAGCTTTCTTT.

The chain recombines TRBV5-1 with TRBJ1-3, with TRBD1 identical over 7 bases. V shed 4 bases, J shed 4 bases, and the junction held 5 bases outside the gene matches. CDR3 length: 14 amino acids. Germline CDR1 SGHRS, CDR2 YFSETQ. CDR3 sequence (DNA): TGCGCCAGCAGCCAGACAGGGACAGGAAACACCATATATTTT. This gives the protein CASSQTGTGNTIYF.

This clone was seen just once. The V call is TRBV27, the J call TRBJ1-4; D may be TRBD1 (5 bases). The CDR3 length is 13 residues. Between the trimmed V and J ends, which lost 5 bases and 8 bases, there was a span of 12 bases. Germline V gene sequence: CDR1 MNHEY, CDR2 SMNVEV (reference sequence). The CDR3 bases are TGTGCCAGCAGTACGCCCAGGGTGGAAAAACTGTTTTTT. Encoded protein: CASSTPRVEKLFF.